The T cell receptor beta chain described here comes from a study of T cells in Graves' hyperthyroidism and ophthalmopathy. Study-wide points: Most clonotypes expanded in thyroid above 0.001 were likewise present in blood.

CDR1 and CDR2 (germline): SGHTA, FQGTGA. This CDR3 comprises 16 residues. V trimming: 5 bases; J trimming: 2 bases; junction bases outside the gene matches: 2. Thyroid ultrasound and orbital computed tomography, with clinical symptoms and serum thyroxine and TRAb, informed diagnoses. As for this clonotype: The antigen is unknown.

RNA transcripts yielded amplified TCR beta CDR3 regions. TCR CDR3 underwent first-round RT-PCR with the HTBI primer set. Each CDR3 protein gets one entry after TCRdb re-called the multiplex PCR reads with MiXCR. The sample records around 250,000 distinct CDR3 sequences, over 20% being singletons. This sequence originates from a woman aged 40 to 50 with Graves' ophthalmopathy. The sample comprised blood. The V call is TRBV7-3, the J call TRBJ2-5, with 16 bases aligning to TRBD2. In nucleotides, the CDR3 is TGTGCCAGCAGCCCGGGACTAGCGGGGGGGCAAGAGACCCAGTACTTC. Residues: CASSPGLAGGQETQYF.